A single sample gave rise to the 2 T cell receptor beta chains below, sequenced in a study of shared clonotypes between healthy human individuals. Here immunoSEQ multiplex PCR was the method, and the copy in TCRdb shows in-frame clones only, minus some. The sample yields 2 million to 2.5 million clones, 80% to 95% seen once. The sequenced sample consisted of naive CD4+ T cells from PBMCs. Subset indicated: CD45RA+ positively selected. The receptors stem from a man aged 18 to 35 in good health. Some clones in this sample may be carry-over from other donors' samples.

This clone has a single count. The chain combines TRBV10-3 with TRBJ2-1, with D unclear. There are 15 residues in the CDR3. V was pared by 6 bases and J by 8 bases, with 20 bases between. The germline CDR1 and CDR2 sequences are ENHRY and SYGVKD. The CDR3 bases are TGTGCCATCAGAGTTACGAGACTCCAGCTGGATGAGCAGTTCTTC. It codes for CAIRVTRLQLDEQFF.

This chain links TRBV7-3 with TRBJ2-1; 15 nucleotides agree with TRBD2. CDR1 SGHTA and CDR2 FQGTGA come from the germline V gene. V was pared by 6 bases and J by 10 bases, with 7 bases of the junction left unmatched. The CDR3 loop spans 15 amino acids. CDR3 protein: CASSSSGTSGREQFF. In DNA form, the CDR3 reads TGTGCCAGCAGTTCCTCCGGGACTAGCGGGAGGGAGCAGTTCTTC.